The T cell receptor (beta chain) described here comes from a study of human T cells and chemical hapten exposure. It was the library that attached unique molecular identifiers to individual cDNA molecules. In TCRdb, the RACE reads were re-called with MiXCR into one record per CDR3 protein. The sample consists of over 35,000 distinct CDR3 sequences, roughly 12% of them appearing once. The CDR3 spans 12 residues. V shed 5 bases, J shed 7 bases, and the junction held 4 bases outside the gene matches. CDR1 is SGHVS, CDR2 FQNEAQ, per germline. Time point described: patch test 3, about 24 weeks after DPC sensitization. Stated treatment: therapeutic diphenylcyclopropenone sensitization with weekly scalp DPC. Unfractionated whole blood yielded the extracted total RNA. Many counts were recorded for this clonotype.

Sequences were derived from whole blood, sampled in connection with sensitization to the hapten diphenylcyclopropenone (DPC). This TCR was sampled from a woman in her forties with alopecia areata. Some clones in this sample may be carry-over from other donors' samples. This chain uses TRBV7-8 with TRBJ1-1, with 7 positions matching TRBD1. CDR3 loop: CASSRTGFEAFF. The CDR3 DNA sequence: TGTGCCAGCAGCCGGACAGGTTTTGAAGCTTTCTTT.